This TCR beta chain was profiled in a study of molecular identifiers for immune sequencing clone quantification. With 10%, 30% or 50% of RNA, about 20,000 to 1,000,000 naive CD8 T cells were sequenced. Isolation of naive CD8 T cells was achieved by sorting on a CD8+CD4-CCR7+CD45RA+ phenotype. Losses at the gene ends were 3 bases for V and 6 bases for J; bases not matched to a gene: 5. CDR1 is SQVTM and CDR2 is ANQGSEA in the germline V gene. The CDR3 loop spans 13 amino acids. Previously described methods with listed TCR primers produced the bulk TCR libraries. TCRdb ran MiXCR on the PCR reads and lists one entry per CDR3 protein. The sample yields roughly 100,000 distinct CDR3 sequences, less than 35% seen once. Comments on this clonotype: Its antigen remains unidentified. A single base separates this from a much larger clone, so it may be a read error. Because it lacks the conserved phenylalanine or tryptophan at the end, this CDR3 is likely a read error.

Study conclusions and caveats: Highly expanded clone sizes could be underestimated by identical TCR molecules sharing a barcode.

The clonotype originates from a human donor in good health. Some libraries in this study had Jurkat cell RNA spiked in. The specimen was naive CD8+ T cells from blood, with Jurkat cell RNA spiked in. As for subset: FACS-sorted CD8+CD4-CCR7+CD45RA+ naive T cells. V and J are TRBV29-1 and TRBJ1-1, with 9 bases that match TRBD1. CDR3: CSVDTGGPAEAFI. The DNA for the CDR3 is TGCAGCGTTGACACAGGGGGCCCGGCTGAAGCTTTCATT.